This T cell receptor (beta chain) comes out of a study of healthy donors' naive CD4 and CD8 T cells. TCR libraries were built from about 500 ng of total RNA by linear amplification. TCRdb reprocessed the reads with MiXCR, giving one entry per CDR3 protein. The table shows some 190,000 distinct CDR3 sequences, with 65% to 75% occurring only once. This clonotype was seen a handful of times. Trimming stripped 5 bases from V and 9 bases from J, with 17 bases between. The CDR3 runs to 14 residues. Germline V gives CDR1 MNHNS, CDR2 SASEGT. Sequenced input: naive CD4+ and CD8+ T cells sorted from blood, pooled from several donors. The chain joins TRBV6-1 to TRBJ2-4; D may match TRBD1 or TRBD2 (5 bases each). The origin of this receptor is a pool of human donors in good health; the sample pools cells from several healthy donors. CDR3 loop: CASSSSGAGTIQYF. CDR3 nucleotide sequence: TGTGCCAGCAGTTCCTCTGGGGCCGGGACCATTCAGTACTTC.